Each of the 8 T cell receptor beta chains below was sequenced from the same sample in a study of blood T cells in healthy people across ages. With a J-beta primer mix and a sample-barcoded 5' primer, a second PCR ran about 6 to 11 cycles. TCRdb redid the calling of the 5' RACE reads with MiXCR, one entry per CDR3 protein. The sample contains more than 700,000 distinct CDR3 sequences, roughly 50% of which appear only once. Sequencing used blood. Every receptor here comes from a man older than 75 in good health.

This clonotype came up a few times. The V gene is TRBV29-1, the J gene TRBJ1-5; D gene ambiguous. Germline V gene sequence: CDR1 SQVTM, CDR2 ANQGSEA. The CDR3 is 13 residues long. V dropped 4 bases and J dropped 0 bases, with 7 bases sitting between them. This chain's CDR3 is CSVADYSNQPQHF. The CDR3 DNA reads as TGCAGCGTTGCGGACTATAGCAATCAGCCCCAGCATTTT.

The chain joins TRBV24-1 to TRBJ2-1; the match to TRBD1 covers 8 bases. The length of the CDR3 is 12 residues. Germline CDR1 reads KGHDR; CDR2 reads SFDVKD. The J segment lost 9 bases and the V segment lost 4 bases, leaving 1 base of the junction unmatched. CDR3 region: CATSEQGGEQFF. In DNA form, the CDR3 reads TGTGCCACCAGTGAACAGGGGGGTGAGCAGTTCTTC.

This clonotype was observed once. This chain connects TRBV11-1 to TRBJ1-2; possibly TRBD1 for D (5 bases). Between the trimmed V and J ends, which lost 4 bases and 7 bases, there was a span of 16 bases. The CDR3 extends over 14 amino acids. Germline CDR1 reads SGHAT; CDR2 reads FQDESV (reference sequence). The CDR3 bases are TGTGCCAGCAGCTCGAATTGGGGGGACGGTGGCTACACCTTC. This codes for CASSSNWGDGGYTF.

This clonotype occurred a few times. The chain employs TRBV4-1 and TRBJ2-7; 10 nucleotides align to TRBD1. The CDR3 has 17 amino acids. The germline V gene encodes CDR1 MGHRA and CDR2 YSYEKL. Trimming at V came to 4 bases and at J to 0 bases, leaving 9 bases not matched to a gene. CDR3 sequence: CASSRITGTGASYEQYF. CDR3 bases: TGCGCCAGCAGCCGGATAACCGGGACAGGGGCCTCCTACGAGCAGTACTTC.

This rearrangement joins TRBV5-6 to TRBJ2-1; TRBD2 aligns across 16 bases. CDR1 is SGHDT, CDR2 YYEEEE, per germline. The CDR3 length is 17 residues. J gave up 8 bases and V 0 bases, and 5 bases lay outside the gene matches. The CDR3 is CASSLVGLAGGSHEQFF. CDR3 DNA sequence: TGTGCCAGCAGCTTGGTGGGACTAGCGGGAGGGTCCCATGAGCAGTTCTTC.

V usage is TRBV28 and J usage is TRBJ2-5; D assignment may be TRBD1 or TRBD2 (6 bases each). This CDR3 spans 15 amino acids. Looked up from germline, CDR1 is MDHEN and CDR2 is SYDVKM. V was pared by 7 bases and J by 2 bases, with 17 bases between. The CDR3 DNA follows: TGTGCCAGCAAAAGGGGGGCTCGTAGGCAAGAGACCCAGTACTTC. Its protein is CASKRGARRQETQYF. Variable domain in full (rest from reference TRBV28 and TRBJ2-5): DVKVTQSSRYLVKRTGEKVFLECVQDMDHENMFWYRQDPGLGLRLIYFSYDVKMKEKGDIPEGYSVSREKKERFSLILESASTNQTSMYLCASKRGARRQETQYFGPGTRLLVL.

The gene calls are TRBV3-1 and TRBJ1-6; 7 bases map to TRBD1. Germline assignment: CDR1 LGHDT and CDR2 YNNKEL (reference sequence). The CDR3 length is 15 residues. The trim removed 4 bases at V and 5 bases at J, leaving 5 bases unmatched. In DNA form, the CDR3 reads TGTGCCAGCAGCCCCCGGGACAGCAATAATTCACCCCTCCACTTT. It encodes CASSPRDSNNSPLHF.

The chain is built from TRBV12-3 or TRBV12-4 and TRBJ2-1, with TRBD2 matching 8 bases. The junction had 9 bases not matched to a gene; V was cut back by 1 base and J by 4 bases. The CDR3 is 17 residues long. This CDR3 reads CASSLDLGGRSYNEQFF. DNA for the CDR3: TGTGCCAGCAGTTTAGATCTCGGCGGGAGGTCTTACAATGAGCAGTTCTTC.